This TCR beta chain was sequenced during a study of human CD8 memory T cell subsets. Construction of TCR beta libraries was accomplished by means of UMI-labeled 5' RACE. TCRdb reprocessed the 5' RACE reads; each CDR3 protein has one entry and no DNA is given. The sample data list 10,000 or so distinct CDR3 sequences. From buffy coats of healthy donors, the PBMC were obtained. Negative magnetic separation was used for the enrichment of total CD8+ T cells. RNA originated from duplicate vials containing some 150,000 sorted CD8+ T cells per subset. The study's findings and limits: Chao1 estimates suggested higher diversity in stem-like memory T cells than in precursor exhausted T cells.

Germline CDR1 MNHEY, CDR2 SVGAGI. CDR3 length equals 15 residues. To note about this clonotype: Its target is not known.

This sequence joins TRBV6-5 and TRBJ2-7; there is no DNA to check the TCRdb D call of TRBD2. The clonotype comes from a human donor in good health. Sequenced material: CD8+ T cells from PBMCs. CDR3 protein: CASSYLSGSNSEQYF.